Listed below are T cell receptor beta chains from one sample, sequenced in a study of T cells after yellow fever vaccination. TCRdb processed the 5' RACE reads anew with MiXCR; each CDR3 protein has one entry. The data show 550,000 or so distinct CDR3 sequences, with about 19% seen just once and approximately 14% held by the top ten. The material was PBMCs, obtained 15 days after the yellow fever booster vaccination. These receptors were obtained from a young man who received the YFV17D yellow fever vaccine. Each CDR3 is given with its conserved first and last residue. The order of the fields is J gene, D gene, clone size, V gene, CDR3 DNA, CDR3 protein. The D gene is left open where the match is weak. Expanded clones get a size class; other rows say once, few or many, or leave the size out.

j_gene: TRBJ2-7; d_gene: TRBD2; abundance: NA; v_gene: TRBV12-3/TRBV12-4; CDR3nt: TGTGCCAGCAGTTCCCCCCCTGGGACTAGCGGGACCGGCGAGCAGTACTTC; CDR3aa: CASSSPPGTSGTGEQYF
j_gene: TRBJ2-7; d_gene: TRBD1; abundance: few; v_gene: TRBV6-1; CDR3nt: TGTGCCAGCAGTCGCAGGGGGCAATACGAGCAGTACTTC; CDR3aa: CASSRRGQYEQYF
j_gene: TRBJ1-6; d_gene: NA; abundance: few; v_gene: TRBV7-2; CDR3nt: TGTGCCAGCAGCTTAGGTGGGGGGATGGAAAATTCACCCCTCCACTTT; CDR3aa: CASSLGGGMENSPLHF
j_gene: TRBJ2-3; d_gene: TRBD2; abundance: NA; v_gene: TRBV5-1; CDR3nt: TGCGCCAGCAGCGCAGGGACTAGCGGCACAAGCACAGATACGCAGTATTTT; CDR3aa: CASSAGTSGTSTDTQYF
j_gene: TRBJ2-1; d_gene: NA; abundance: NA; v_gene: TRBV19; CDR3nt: TGTGCCAGTAGGGACTACTCCAGGGCACGGGAGCAGTTCTTC; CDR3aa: CASRDYSRAREQFF
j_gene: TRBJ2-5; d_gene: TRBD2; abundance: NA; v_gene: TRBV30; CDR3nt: TGTGCCTGGAGTCACCGTACACTAGCGGTGGGGGCAGAGACCCAGTACTTC; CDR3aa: CAWSHRTLAVGAETQYF
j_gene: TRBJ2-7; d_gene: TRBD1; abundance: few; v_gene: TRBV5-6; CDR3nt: TGTGCCAGCACGTCCACAGGGGCGTCCTACGAGCAGTACTTC; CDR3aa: CASTSTGASYEQYF
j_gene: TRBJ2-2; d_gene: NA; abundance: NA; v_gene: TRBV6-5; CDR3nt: TGTGCCAGCAGTTTTCAGGGCCTGAACACCGGGGAGCTGTTTTTT; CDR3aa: CASSFQGLNTGELFF
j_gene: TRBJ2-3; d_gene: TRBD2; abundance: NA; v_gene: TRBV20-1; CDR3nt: TGCAGTGTAGGAAAGGCGGGAGTTATCACAGATACGCAGTATTTT; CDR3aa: CSVGKAGVITDTQYF
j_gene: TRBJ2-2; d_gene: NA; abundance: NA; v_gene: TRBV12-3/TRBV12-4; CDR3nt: TGTGCCAGCACTAGGGTCACCGGGGAGCTGTTTTTT; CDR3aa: CASTRVTGELFF
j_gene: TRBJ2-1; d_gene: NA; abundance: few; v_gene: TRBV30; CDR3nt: TGTGCCTGGAGTGGGGTTACGGAGTACTCCTACAATGAGCAGTTCTTC; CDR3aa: CAWSGVTEYSYNEQFF
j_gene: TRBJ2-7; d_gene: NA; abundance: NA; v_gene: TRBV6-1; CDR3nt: TGTGCCACGACCCTCTCCGGGGACACCGCCTACGAGCAGTACTTC; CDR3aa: CATTLSGDTAYEQYF
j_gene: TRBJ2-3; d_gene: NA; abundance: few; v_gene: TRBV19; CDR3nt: TGTGCCAGTAGCCCCCCGGGGAGCTTCTTGACAGATACGCAGTATTTT; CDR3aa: CASSPPGSFLTDTQYF
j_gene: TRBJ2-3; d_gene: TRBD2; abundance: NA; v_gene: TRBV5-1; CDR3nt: TGCGCCAGCGGGGAAGGACTAGCGGGAGTTCCTGGTACGCAGTATTTT; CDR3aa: CASGEGLAGVPGTQYF
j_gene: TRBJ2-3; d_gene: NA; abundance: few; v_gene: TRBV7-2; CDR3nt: TGTGCCAGCAGCTTTCTCTCTATTGCGCGAGGCACAGATACGCAGTATTTT; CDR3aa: CASSFLSIARGTDTQYF
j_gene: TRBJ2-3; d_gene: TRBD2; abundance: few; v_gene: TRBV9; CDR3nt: TGTGCCAGCAACCCTAGCGGGAGCAGCACAGATACGCAGTATTTT; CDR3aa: CASNPSGSSTDTQYF
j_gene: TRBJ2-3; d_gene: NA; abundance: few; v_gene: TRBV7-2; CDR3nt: TGTGCCAGCAGCTTCCTCCTCACAGATACGCAGTATTTT; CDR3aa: CASSFLLTDTQYF
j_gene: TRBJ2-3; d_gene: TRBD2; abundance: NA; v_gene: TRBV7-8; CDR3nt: TGTGCCAGCAACGCAGCGGGGGCAGATACGCAGTATTTT; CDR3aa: CASNAAGADTQYF
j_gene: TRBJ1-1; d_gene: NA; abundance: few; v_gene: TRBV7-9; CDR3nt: TGTGCCAGCAGCTTATCTGGGGCCAGTGAAGCTTTCTTT; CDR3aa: CASSLSGASEAFF
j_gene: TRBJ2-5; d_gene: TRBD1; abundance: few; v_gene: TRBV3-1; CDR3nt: TGTGCCAGCAGCCGATCTAGGACAGGGTTCGGGGAGACCCAGTACTTC; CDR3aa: CASSRSRTGFGETQYF
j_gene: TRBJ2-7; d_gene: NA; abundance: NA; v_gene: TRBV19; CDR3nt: TGTGCCAGTAGTGACCCGACCTACGAGCAGTACTTC; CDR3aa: CASSDPTYEQYF
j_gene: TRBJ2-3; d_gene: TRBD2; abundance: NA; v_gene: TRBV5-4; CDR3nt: TGTGCCAGCAGCTCCCGGGAGGGCCAGGGAGATACGCAGTATTTT; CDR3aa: CASSSREGQGDTQYF
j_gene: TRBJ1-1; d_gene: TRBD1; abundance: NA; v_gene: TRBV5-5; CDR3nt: TGTGCCAGCAGCTTGGATGGGACAGTAGAAGCTTTCTTT; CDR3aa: CASSLDGTVEAFF
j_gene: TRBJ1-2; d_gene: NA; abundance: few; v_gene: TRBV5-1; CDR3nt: TGCGCCAGCAGCTTTGTTTCCGGGCAGGACTATGGCTACACCTTC; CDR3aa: CASSFVSGQDYGYTF